The 28 T cell receptor beta chains below all came from one sample that was sequenced in a study of radiotherapy plus CTLA-4 blockade in lung cancer. The data were produced by immunoSEQ multiplex PCR, yet TCRdb's version contains in-frame clones alone and is incomplete. This table holds about 90,000 clones, roughly four fifths found once. This specimen was peripheral blood, taken from a patient treated with radiotherapy plus ipilimumab. All receptors derive from a human donor with non-small cell lung cancer that progressed on radiotherapy plus ipilimumab.

This chain links TRBV30 with TRBJ1-2, with D perhaps matching TRBD1 (5 bases). Germline values: CDR1 GTSNPN, CDR2 SVGIG (reference sequence). The CDR3 loop spans 13 amino acids. The V and J ends lost 4 bases and 7 bases respectively, with 16 bases between them. The CDR3 region is CAWINGRAPGYTF. The CDR3 DNA reads as TGTGCCTGGATAAATGGCAGGGCGCCTGGCTACACCTTC.

The chain links TRBV6-6 to TRBJ2-3; 10 bases match TRBD2. The V and J ends lost 4 bases and 4 bases, in that order; junction bases with no gene match: 8. Germline V lookup: CDR1 MNHNY, CDR2 SVGAGI (reference sequence). The CDR3 extends over 16 amino acids. This CDR3 is CASSSLAGVSPDTQYF. Here the CDR3 DNA reads TGTGCCAGCAGTTCTCTAGCGGGAGTCTCTCCAGATACGCAGTATTTT.

V gene TRBV6-5 combines with J gene TRBJ2-7; D is uncertain. Trimming pared 6 bases from V and 5 bases from J, leaving 14 bases between. Per the germline V gene, CDR1 is MNHEY and CDR2 is SVGAGI. The CDR3 consists of 13 residues. The CDR3 nucleotides read TGTGCCAGCAGGTACATGGGTCGGAACGAGCAGTACTTC. It is translated as CASRYMGRNEQYF.

The table lists this clone with many counts. Its ends do not fully match the called genes, so a read error is possible. The chain combines TRBV6-5 with TRBJ2-7; D tentatively reads TRBD1 or TRBD2 (5 bases each). CDR3 length equals 13 residues. Germline-derived CDR1 and CDR2 are MNHEY and SVGAGI. The CDR3 region is CASSNSGPNYQYF. The CDR3 region has the DNA TGTGCCAGCAGTAACTCGGGGCCTAATTACCAGTACTTC.

J is TRBJ2-7 and V is TRBV18, with D possibly being TRBD2 (6 bases). V was pared by 4 bases and J by 4 bases, with 8 bases between. The CDR3 spans 12 residues. Germline CDR1 KGHSH, CDR2 LQKENI. CDR3 in amino acids: CASSLEGYEQYF. The CDR3 DNA follows: TGTGCCAGCTCACTGGAGGGGTACGAGCAGTACTTC. Filled out from reference TRBV18 and TRBJ2-7, the complete variable domain reads NAGVMQNPRHLVRRRGQEARLRCSPMKGHSHVYWYRQLPEEGLKFMVYLQKENIIDESGMPKERFSAEFPKEGPSILRIQQVVRGDSAAYFCASSLEGYEQYFGPGTRLTVT.

This chain links TRBV5-1 with TRBJ2-2; possible D gene TRBD1, 5 bases. Germline V gene sequence: CDR1 SGHRS, CDR2 YFSETQ. This CDR3 region has 13 residues. Between the trimmed V and J ends, which lost 4 bases and 6 bases, there was a span of 10 bases. This CDR3 is CASSPDSPGELFF. The CDR3, as DNA: TGCGCCAGCAGCCCTGACAGTCCCGGGGAGCTGTTTTTT.

This sequence joins TRBV11-1 and TRBJ1-3; a weak D match, TRBD1 (6 bases). Germline V CDR1 and CDR2: SGHAT, FQDESV (reference sequence). The CDR3 is made up of 12 amino acids. Trimming took off 5 bases at V and 9 bases at J, with 11 bases between the two ends. The CDR3 loop is CASSLEGGTIYF. The CDR3 bases are TGTGCCAGCAGCCTGGAAGGGGGCACCATATATTTT. The complete variable domain, with remaining parts taken from reference TRBV11-1 and TRBJ1-3, reads EAEVAQSPRYKITEKSQAVAFWCDPISGHATLYWYRQILGQGPELLVQFQDESVVDDSQLPKDRFSAERLKGVDSTLKIQPAELGDSAMYLCASSLEGGTIYFGEGSWLTVV.

The V and J genes are TRBV14 and TRBJ1-4; no clear D gene. The germline V and J ends were trimmed by 1 base and 7 bases, with 7 bases remaining between them. The CDR3 length is 13 residues. The germline V gene encodes CDR1 SGHDN and CDR2 FVKESK. The chain's CDR3 is CASSQGAVEKLFF. CDR3 DNA: TGTGCCAGCAGCCAAGGGGCAGTTGAAAAACTGTTTTTT.

CDR3 coding DNA: TGTGCCAGCAGCTTAGCGGGGGGGCTTCCCAATGAGCAGTTCTTC. Translated, it gives CASSLAGGLPNEQFF. This chain uses TRBV7-9 with TRBJ2-1; maybe TRBD2 (7 bases). V gave up 0 bases and J gave up 6 bases, with 12 bases separating them. The CDR3 spans 15 residues. CDR1 and CDR2 from the germline V gene are SEHNR and FQNEAQ (reference sequence).

V and J are TRBV28 and TRBJ1-2; 9 bases map to TRBD1. This CDR3 spans 14 amino acids. V trimming: 2 bases; J trimming: 8 bases; junction bases outside the gene matches: 6. Per germline, CDR1 MDHEN and CDR2 SYDVKM. As DNA, the CDR3 is TGTGCCAGCAGTTTAGTGGGGACAGGGCGCGGCTACACCTTC. Translating it yields CASSLVGTGRGYTF.

The chain links TRBV4-1 to TRBJ1-2; 7 positions agree with TRBD1. The CDR3 runs to 14 residues. Germline trimming cut 3 bases from V and 8 bases from J; bases unmatched to any gene: 9. Germline V lookup: CDR1 MGHRA, CDR2 YSYEKL. Here the CDR3 reads CASSQPTGAGGYTF. In DNA form, the CDR3 reads TGCGCCAGCAGCCAGCCTACAGGGGCCGGGGGCTACACCTTC.

V usage is TRBV4-3 and J usage is TRBJ2-1; no clear D gene. Trimming stripped 1 base from V and 5 bases from J, with 12 bases between. CDR1 is LGHNA, CDR2 YSLEER, per germline. This CDR3 spans 15 amino acids. The CDR3, as DNA: TGCGCCAGCAGCCAAGCCCCCTTGGGCCACAATGAGCAGTTCTTC. Its translation: CASSQAPLGHNEQFF.

The chain combines TRBV5-4 with TRBJ1-4; 7 nucleotides align to TRBD1. Trimming at V came to 5 bases and at J to 0 bases, leaving 10 bases not matched to a gene. The CDR3 has 17 residues. Germline V gene lookup returns CDR1 SGHNT and CDR2 YYREEE (reference sequence). CDR3 nucleotides: TGTGCCAGCAGTCGGGGGGGACAGACTGCAACTAATGAAAAACTGTTTTTT. Its protein is CASSRGGQTATNEKLFF. The whole variable domain, filled in from reference TRBV5-4 and TRBJ1-4, reads ETGVTQSPTHLIKTRGQQVTLRCSSQSGHNTVSWYQQALGQGPQFIFQYYREEENGRGNFPPRFSGLQFPNYSSELNVNALELDDSALYLCASSRGGQTATNEKLFFGSGTQLSVL.

The CDR3 region is CASSPSQTGLAFF. CDR3 sequence (DNA): TGTGCCAGCTCACCGTCGCAGACAGGGTTGGCTTTCTTT. V and J are TRBV18 and TRBJ1-1; TRBD1 aligns across 7 bases. Germline values: CDR1 KGHSH, CDR2 LQKENI. This CDR3 comprises 13 residues. V lost 3 bases, J lost 11 bases, and 9 bases stayed unmatched.

In its sample, this clone was seen once. This sequence joins TRBV20-1 and TRBJ2-1, with 7 bases matching TRBD2. This CDR3 has 11 residues. Germline CDR1 and CDR2: DFQATT and SNEGSKA (reference sequence). Losses at the gene ends were 8 bases for V and 7 bases for J; bases not matched to a gene: 5. CDR3 sequence: CSSDGGNEQFF. In DNA, the CDR3 is TGCAGTTCGGACGGGGGGAATGAGCAGTTCTTC.

J is TRBJ2-3 and V is TRBV2, with 9 bases fitting TRBD2. This CDR3 contains 15 residues. Germline assignment: CDR1 SNHLY and CDR2 FYNNEI. V dropped 4 bases and J dropped 2; count of bases not matched to a gene: 4. The CDR3 spells CASSGASGDTDTQYF. The CDR3 DNA reads TGTGCCAGCAGTGGGGCTAGCGGGGACACAGATACGCAGTATTTT. Drawing the rest from reference TRBV2 and TRBJ2-3, the complete variable domain is EPEVTQTPSHQVTQMGQEVILRCVPISNHLYFYWYRQILGQKVEFLVSFYNNEISEKSEIFDDQFSVERPDGSNFTLKIRSTKLEDSAMYFCASSGASGDTDTQYFGPGTRLTVL.

The V gene is TRBV28, the J gene TRBJ1-5; 10 bases are shared with TRBD1. CDR3 length: 15 amino acids. Germline V lookup: CDR1 MDHEN, CDR2 SYDVKM. Germline trimming cut 5 bases from V and 2 bases from J; bases unmatched to any gene: 3. As DNA, the CDR3 is TGTGCCAGCAGTGCCGGGACAGGGGGCAATCAGCCCCAGCATTTT. Its protein product is CASSAGTGGNQPQHF. Looking up the rest from reference TRBV28 and TRBJ1-5 gives the full variable domain: DVKVTQSSRYLVKRTGEKVFLECVQDMDHENMFWYRQDPGLGLRLIYFSYDVKMKEKGDIPEGYSVSREKKERFSLILESASTNQTSMYLCASSAGTGGNQPQHFGDGTRLSIL.

The genes are TRBV15 and TRBJ1-1, with TRBD1 as a possible D gene (5 bases). The CDR3 covers 13 residues. The V gene lost 5 bases and the J gene lost 4 bases, with 11 bases spanning the gap. Germline V gene data show CDR1 as LNHNV and CDR2 as YYDKDF (reference sequence). CDR3 amino acids: CATSLGGSTEAFF. Here the CDR3 DNA reads TGTGCCACCAGCTTGGGGGGGAGCACTGAAGCTTTCTTT.

The chain carries TRBV12-5 and TRBJ1-2, with a possible D match to TRBD1 (5 bases). The CDR3 consists of 13 residues. Trimming cost V 6 bases and J 2 bases, with 10 bases left between them. Germline values: CDR1 LGHNT, CDR2 FRNRAP. The CDR3 sequence: CASGAGGNYGYTF. In DNA, the CDR3 is TGTGCTAGTGGCGCCGGGGGGAACTATGGCTACACCTTC. The full variable domain, completed using reference TRBV12-5 and TRBJ1-2, is DARVTQTPRHKVTEMGQEVTMRCQPILGHNTVFWYRQTMMQGLELLAYFRNRAPLDDSGMPKDRFSAEMPDATLATLKIQPSEPRDSAVYFCASGAGGNYGYTFGSGTRLTVV.

The CDR3 region has the DNA TGTGCCAGTAAAGACAGGGGGCAGAGCACAGATACGCAGTATTTT. Encoded protein: CASKDRGQSTDTQYF. This chain joins TRBV19 and TRBJ2-3; 10 nucleotides agree with TRBD1. This CDR3 region has 15 residues. The germline CDR1 and CDR2 sequences are LNHDA and SQIVND (reference sequence). The ends lost 7 bases at V and 0 bases at J; junction bases unmatched: 4.

This clone came up a few times. The chain joins TRBV7-3 to TRBJ2-3, with 8 bases fitting TRBD2. The length of the CDR3 is 18 residues. Trimming took 2 bases from V and 2 from J; bases not matched to a gene: 12. The germline gives CDR1 SGHTA, CDR2 FQGTGA. This chain's CDR3 is CASSLVVGGARDTDTQYF. CDR3 nucleotides: TGTGCCAGCAGCTTAGTGGTCGGGGGGGCCCGGGACACAGATACGCAGTATTTT.

The genes are TRBV18 and TRBJ1-3; D not certain. The CDR3 consists of 13 residues. Trimming took 0 bases from V and 6 from J, leaving 6 bases between them. Per the germline V gene, CDR1 is KGHSH and CDR2 is LQKENI. Here the CDR3 reads CASSPPSANTIYF. The CDR3 DNA sequence: TGTGCCAGCTCACCACCGTCCGCAAACACCATATATTTT.

The chain employs TRBV7-2 and TRBJ2-7, with TRBD1 identical over 12 bases. V shed 1 base, J shed 6 bases, and the junction held 7 bases outside the gene matches. Germline loops: CDR1 SGHTA, CDR2 FQGNSA. The length of the CDR3 is 16 residues. CDR3 sequence reads: CASSLDWGQGAPEQYF. The CDR3 nucleotides read TGTGCCAGCAGCTTAGATTGGGGACAGGGGGCGCCCGAGCAGTACTTC. The complete variable domain, with remaining parts taken from reference TRBV7-2 and TRBJ2-7, reads GAGVSQSPSNKVTEKGKDVELRCDPISGHTALYWYRQSLGQGLEFLIYFQGNSAPDKSGLPSDRFSAERTGGSVSTLTIQRTQQEDSAVYLCASSLDWGQGAPEQYFGPGTRLTVT.

The chain recombines TRBV29-1 with TRBJ2-3; 8 bases line up with TRBD2. V lost 5 bases to trimming and J lost 7 bases; unmatched junction nucleotides: 26. The germline V gene encodes CDR1 SQVTM and CDR2 ANQGSEA. The CDR3 contains 19 residues. This CDR3 is CSVRTPVGGGRGVRNTQYF. In nucleotides, the CDR3 is TGCAGCGTTCGGACCCCCGTTGGGGGGGGGCGGGGGGTGCGAAATACGCAGTATTTT.

This clone came up once. This rearrangement joins TRBV4-3 to TRBJ1-4; D ambiguous. Germline V gene data show CDR1 as LGHNA and CDR2 as YSLEER. V dropped 0 bases and J dropped 8 bases, with 10 bases sitting between them. The CDR3 covers 14 residues. DNA for the CDR3: TGCGCCAGCAGCCAAGAATTCTCCCAGGAAAAACTGTTTTTT. Amino acid sequence: CASSQEFSQEKLFF.

V usage is TRBV7-2 and J usage is TRBJ1-2; 10 nucleotides align to TRBD1. CDR3 length: 17 amino acids. V was clipped by 1 base and J by 6 bases; unmatched bases: 11. Germline CDR1 and CDR2: SGHTA and FQGNSA. For the CDR3, the DNA is TGTGCCAGCAGCTTAGGGATTCCGCAGACAGGGGGCCATGGCTACACCTTC. This translates into CASSLGIPQTGGHGYTF.

This clone was picked up one time. The chain carries TRBV6-5 and TRBJ2-1, with a possible D match to TRBD1 (6 bases). Germline values: CDR1 MNHEY, CDR2 SVGAGI. Trimming shortened V by 4 bases and J by 4 bases, and 17 bases separated the two germline ends. CDR3 length equals 16 residues. Here the CDR3 DNA reads TGTGCCAGCAGTTTAGGATCGGGACATTGGTACAATGAGCAGTTCTTC. This sequence encodes CASSLGSGHWYNEQFF.

This clone was recorded only once. This chain links TRBV5-8 with TRBJ2-5, with D uncertain. Germline assignment: CDR1 SGHTS and CDR2 YDEGEE. V was cut by 0 bases and J by 1 base, with 7 bases left in between. The CDR3 has 14 residues. This CDR3 reads CASSLGAGQETQYF. For the CDR3, the DNA is TGTGCCAGCAGCTTGGGGGCAGGCCAAGAGACCCAGTACTTC.